This is a list of T cell receptor beta chains from one sample in a study of blood T cell repertoires in COVID-19. TCRdb's copy holds only in-frame clones and misses some; the assay was immunoSEQ multiplex PCR. The sample contains fewer than 150,000 clones, roughly 80% of which appear only once. Sequenced sample: peripheral blood. The receptors were sampled from a woman in her forties or fifties with acute or convalescent COVID-19. CDR3s include the opening cysteine and the closing phenylalanine or tryptophan. Fields, in order: CDR3 protein, J gene, V gene.

CASSQDQETVNSPLHF TRBJ1-6 TRBV4-2
CASSTGTADTDTQYF TRBJ2-3 TRBV7-9
CAWSPRDRYYSPLHF TRBJ1-6 TRBV30
CSASSGGPNTGELFF TRBJ2-2 TRBV20-1
CASSPLSAQGRNGYTF TRBJ1-2 TRBV27
CASSVGDRLNTEAFF TRBJ1-1 TRBV9
CASSRPGRVSGYTF TRBJ1-2 TRBV28
CASSTISYSNQPQHF TRBJ1-5 TRBV19
CASSPMSALGEKLFF TRBJ1-4 TRBV18
CASGLVPGTGAEQYF TRBJ2-7 TRBV12-5
CASSEYDSGEAFF TRBJ1-1 TRBV25-1
CASSPTGSGANVLTF TRBJ2-6 TRBV18
CASSPQQGGTEAFF TRBJ1-1 TRBV5-1
CASSFRDRVDEQFF TRBJ2-1 TRBV7-8
CASSVAAGVTGELFF TRBJ2-2 TRBV9
CASSTTTGGGYTF TRBJ1-2 TRBV19
CASSPESPTGSNGELFF TRBJ2-2 TRBV18
CASSYSNRGTEAFF TRBJ1-1 TRBV6-5
CAISKTGTDTQYF TRBJ2-3 TRBV10-3
CASSGQGANYGYTF TRBJ1-2 TRBV19
CASSLDSHQGNYGYTF TRBJ1-2 TRBV11-2
CASSKDRGRYFYEQYF TRBJ2-7 TRBV21-1
CASRRTGFTDTQYF TRBJ2-3 TRBV5-1
CASSLTTGLGYTF TRBJ1-2 TRBV12-3/TRBV12-4
CASRYSGGSYNSPLHF TRBJ1-6 TRBV19
CASSLNRASTDTQYF TRBJ2-3 TRBV5-5
CASSRAGQGAANTF TRBJ1-2 TRBV6-5
CASSLGTDYEQYF TRBJ2-7 TRBV28
CASSWARINSGLGYTF TRBJ1-2 TRBV3-1/TRBV3-2
CASSLEPGPGISLHF TRBJ1-6 TRBV5-1
CASILDSSYEQYF TRBJ2-7 TRBV6-5
CASSPGAGNYGYTF TRBJ1-2 TRBV7-8
CASSATPRTGGEYEQFF TRBJ2-1 TRBV5-1